The 8 T cell receptor beta chains below were found in one sample sequenced in a study of T cell responses to AZD1222 COVID-19 vaccine. TCRdb keeps only in-frame clones here, not all; method: immunoSEQ multiplex PCR. The sample lists about 120,000 clones; 89% were seen once. Sequencing was performed on peripheral blood, taken on day 0 of AZD1222 vaccination. The source of these receptors is an adult in good health.

The rearrangement uses TRBV24-1 and TRBJ1-2; TRBD1 aligns across 7 bases. This CDR3 region has 15 residues. J lost 6 bases, V lost 3 bases, and 9 bases had no gene match. Germline CDR1 KGHDR, CDR2 SFDVKD. DNA of the CDR3: TGTGCCACCAGTGATCCCTTACAGGGGACTAATGGCTACACCTTC. Its protein is CATSDPLQGTNGYTF.

V is TRBV3-1 (or the pseudogene TRBV3-2) and J is TRBJ2-7; D call uncertain. V was shortened by 0 bases and J by 2 bases, with 20 bases between the two germline ends. The germline V gene encodes CDR1 LGHDT and CDR2 YNNKEL (reference sequence). CDR3 length: 18 residues. The DNA of the CDR3 is TGTGCCAGCAGCCAAGATACCTTAGGGTCAGAGTTGGCCTACGAGCAGTACTTC. As protein: CASSQDTLGSELAYEQYF.

The chain couples TRBV18 to TRBJ1-2, with 8 bases identical to TRBD1. Germline assignment: CDR1 KGHSH and CDR2 LQKENI. The CDR3 spans 17 residues. V lost 5 bases, J lost 2 bases, and 13 bases stayed unmatched. CDR3 loop: CASSSRDRQSKNYGYTF. In DNA form, the CDR3 reads TGTGCCAGCTCATCCCGGGACAGGCAATCCAAGAACTATGGCTACACCTTC.

The chain has TRBV30 and TRBJ2-5; D remains unclear. From germline, CDR1 is GTSNPN and CDR2 SVGIG (reference sequence). This CDR3 spans 9 amino acids. The V gene lost 8 bases and the J gene lost 5 bases, with 6 bases spanning the gap. In nucleotides, the CDR3 is TGTGCCGTAGGCGAGACCCAGTACTTC. Amino acids: CAVGETQYF.

This sequence joins TRBV30 and TRBJ1-1, with D unclear. V lost 5 bases and J lost 4, with 8 bases in between. CDR3 length: 11 amino acids. CDR1 is GTSNPN and CDR2 is SVGIG in the germline V gene (reference sequence). The CDR3 sequence: CAWCLFTEAFF. The CDR3 bases are TGTGCCTGGTGTCTGTTCACTGAAGCTTTCTTT.

J is TRBJ1-2 and V is TRBV9; D remains unclear. The CDR3 contains 13 residues. V was clipped by 5 bases and J by 3 bases, with 11 bases between them. Germline V gene sequence: CDR1 SGDLS, CDR2 YYNGEE. In nucleotides, the CDR3 is TGTGCCAGCAGGACCCAGGAATACTATGGCTACACCTTC. It yields the protein CASRTQEYYGYTF.

The chain carries TRBV6-1 and TRBJ1-6; no reliable D call. The CDR3 runs 13 residues. With 1 base removed from V and 7 bases from J, the gap between germline ends came to 5 bases. Germline assignment: CDR1 MNHNS and CDR2 SASEGT. This CDR3 reads CASSEGVNSPLHF. The CDR3 DNA reads TGTGCCAGCAGTGAAGGGGTCAATTCACCCCTCCACTTT.

This clone came up once. The chain joins TRBV6-6 to TRBJ2-5; the match to TRBD2 covers 8 bases. Germline V CDR1 and CDR2: MNHNY, SVGAGI (reference sequence). Trimming removed 0 bases from V and 3 bases from J; junction bases left unmatched: 6. The CDR3 has 16 residues. Written as DNA, the CDR3 is TGTGCCAGCAGTTACTCAACCGGGGGGGCAAAAGAGACCCAGTACTTC. As protein: CASSYSTGGAKETQYF.